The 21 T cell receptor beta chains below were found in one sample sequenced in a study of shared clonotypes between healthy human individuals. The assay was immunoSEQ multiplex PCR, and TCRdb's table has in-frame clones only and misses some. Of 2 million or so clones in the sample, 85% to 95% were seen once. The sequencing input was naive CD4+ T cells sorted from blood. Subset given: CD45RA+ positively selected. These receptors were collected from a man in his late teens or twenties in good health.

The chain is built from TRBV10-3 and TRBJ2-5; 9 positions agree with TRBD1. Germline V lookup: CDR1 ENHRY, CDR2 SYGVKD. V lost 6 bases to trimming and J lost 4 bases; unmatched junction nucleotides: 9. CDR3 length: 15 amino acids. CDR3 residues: CAIRPGQGARETQYF. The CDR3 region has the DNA TGTGCCATCAGACCGGGACAGGGAGCGCGAGAGACCCAGTACTTC.

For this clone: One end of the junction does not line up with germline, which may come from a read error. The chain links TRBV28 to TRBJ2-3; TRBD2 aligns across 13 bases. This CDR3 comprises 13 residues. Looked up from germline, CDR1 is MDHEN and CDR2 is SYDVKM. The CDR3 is CASSLETSGGTLF. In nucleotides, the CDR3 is TGTGCCAGCAGTTTAGAGACTAGCGGGGGGACACTGTTT.

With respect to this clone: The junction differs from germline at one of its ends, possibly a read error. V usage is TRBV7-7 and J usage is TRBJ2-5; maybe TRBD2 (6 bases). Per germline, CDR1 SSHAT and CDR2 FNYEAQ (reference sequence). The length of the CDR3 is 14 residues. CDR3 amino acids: CASSLAEGAGTQYF. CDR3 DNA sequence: TGTGCTAGCAGCTTAGCGGAAGGGGCGGGGACCCAGTACTTC.

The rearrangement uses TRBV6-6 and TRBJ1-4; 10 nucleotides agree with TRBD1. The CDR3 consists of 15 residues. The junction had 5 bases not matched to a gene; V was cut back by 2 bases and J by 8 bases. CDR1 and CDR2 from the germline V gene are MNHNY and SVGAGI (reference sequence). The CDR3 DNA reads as TGTGCCAGCAGTTACGCGGGGGACAGGGGCGAAAAACTGTTTTTT. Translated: CASSYAGDRGEKLFF.

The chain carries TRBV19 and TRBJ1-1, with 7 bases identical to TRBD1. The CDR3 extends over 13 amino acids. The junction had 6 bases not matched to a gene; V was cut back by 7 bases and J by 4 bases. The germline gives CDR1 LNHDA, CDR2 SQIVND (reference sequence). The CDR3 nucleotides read TGTGCCAGTACCAGGGACAGAGGCACTGAAGCTTTCTTT. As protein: CASTRDRGTEAFF.

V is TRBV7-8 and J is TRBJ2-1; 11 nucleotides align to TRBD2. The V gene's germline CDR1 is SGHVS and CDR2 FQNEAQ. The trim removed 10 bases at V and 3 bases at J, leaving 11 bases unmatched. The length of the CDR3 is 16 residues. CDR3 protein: CATGASGRSSYNEQFF. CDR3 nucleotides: TGTGCCACAGGGGCTAGCGGGAGGAGTAGCTACAATGAGCAGTTCTTC.

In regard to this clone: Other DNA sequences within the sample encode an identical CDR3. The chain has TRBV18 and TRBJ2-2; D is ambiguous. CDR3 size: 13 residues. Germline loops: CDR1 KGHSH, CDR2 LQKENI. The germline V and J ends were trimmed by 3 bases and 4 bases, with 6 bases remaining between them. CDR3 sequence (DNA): TGTGCCAGCTCACCCTTATCCACCGGGGAGCTGTTTTTT. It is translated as CASSPLSTGELFF.

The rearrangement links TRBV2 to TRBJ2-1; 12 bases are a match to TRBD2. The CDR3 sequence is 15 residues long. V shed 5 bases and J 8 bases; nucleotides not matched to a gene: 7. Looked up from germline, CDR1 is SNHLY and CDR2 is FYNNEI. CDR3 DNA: TGTGCCAGCAGTCCGACTAGCGGGAGAGGATATGAGCAGTTCTTC. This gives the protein CASSPTSGRGYEQFF.

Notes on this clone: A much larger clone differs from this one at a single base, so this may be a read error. The DNA of the CDR3 is TGCGCCAGCAGCTTGGCCACCGCGAGCTCCTACAATGAGCGGTTCTTC. It specifies CASSLATASSYNERFF. V gene TRBV5-1 combines with J gene TRBJ2-1; D gene ambiguous. From germline, CDR1 is SGHRS and CDR2 YFSETQ. This CDR3 contains 16 residues.

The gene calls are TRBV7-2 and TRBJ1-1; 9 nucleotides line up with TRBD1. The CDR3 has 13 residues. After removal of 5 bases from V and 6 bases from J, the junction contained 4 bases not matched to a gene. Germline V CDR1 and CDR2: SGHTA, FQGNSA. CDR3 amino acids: CASSIQGASEAFF. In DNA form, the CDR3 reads TGTGCCAGCAGCATACAGGGGGCCTCTGAAGCTTTCTTT.

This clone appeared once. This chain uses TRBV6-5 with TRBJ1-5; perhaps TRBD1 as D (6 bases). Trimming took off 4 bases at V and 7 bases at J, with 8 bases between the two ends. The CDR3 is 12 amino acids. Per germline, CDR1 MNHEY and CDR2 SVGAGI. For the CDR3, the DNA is TGTGCCAGCAGTTCAGGGGTCCAGCCCCAGCATTTT. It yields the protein CASSSGVQPQHF.

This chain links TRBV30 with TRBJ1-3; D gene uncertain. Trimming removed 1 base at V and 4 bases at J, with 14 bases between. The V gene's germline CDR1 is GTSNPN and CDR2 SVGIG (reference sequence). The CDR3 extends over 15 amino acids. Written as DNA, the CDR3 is TGTGCCTGGAGTGAGCGGAACGGATGGGGAAACACCATATATTTT. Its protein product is CAWSERNGWGNTIYF.

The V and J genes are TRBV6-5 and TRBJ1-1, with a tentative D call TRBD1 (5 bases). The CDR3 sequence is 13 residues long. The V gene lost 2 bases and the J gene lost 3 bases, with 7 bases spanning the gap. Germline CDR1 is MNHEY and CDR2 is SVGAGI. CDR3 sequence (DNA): TGTGCCAGCAGTTACCAGGGCCACACTGAAGCTTTCTTT. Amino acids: CASSYQGHTEAFF.

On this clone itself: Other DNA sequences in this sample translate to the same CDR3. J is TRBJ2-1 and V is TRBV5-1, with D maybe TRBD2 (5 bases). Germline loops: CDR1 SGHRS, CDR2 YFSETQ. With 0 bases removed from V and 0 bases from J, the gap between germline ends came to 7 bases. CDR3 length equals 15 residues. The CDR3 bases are TGCGCCAGCAGCTTGGAGGCGGGCTCCTACAATGAGCAGTTCTTC. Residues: CASSLEAGSYNEQFF.

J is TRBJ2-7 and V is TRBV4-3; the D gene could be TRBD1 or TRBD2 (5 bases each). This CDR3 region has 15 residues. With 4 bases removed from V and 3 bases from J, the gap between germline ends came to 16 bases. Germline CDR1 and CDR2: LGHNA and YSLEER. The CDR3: CASSPFRGRDYEQYF. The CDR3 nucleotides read TGCGCCAGCAGCCCGTTTCGGGGCCGAGACTACGAGCAGTACTTC.

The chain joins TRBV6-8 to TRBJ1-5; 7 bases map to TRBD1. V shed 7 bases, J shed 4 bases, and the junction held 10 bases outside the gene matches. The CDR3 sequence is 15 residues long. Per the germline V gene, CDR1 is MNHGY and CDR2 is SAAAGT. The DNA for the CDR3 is TGTGCCAGCAAGGAAGACAGGGAAGCAAATCAGCCCCAGCATTTT. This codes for CASKEDREANQPQHF.

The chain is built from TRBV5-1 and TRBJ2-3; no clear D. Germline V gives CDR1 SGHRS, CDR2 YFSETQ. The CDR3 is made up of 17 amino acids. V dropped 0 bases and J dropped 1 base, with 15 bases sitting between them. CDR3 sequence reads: CASSLAKMSRGTDTQYF. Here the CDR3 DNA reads TGCGCCAGCAGCTTGGCCAAAATGTCAAGAGGCACAGATACGCAGTATTTT. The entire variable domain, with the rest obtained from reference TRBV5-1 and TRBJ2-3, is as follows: KAGVTQTPRYLIKTRGQQVTLSCSPISGHRSVSWYQQTPGQGLQFLFEYFSETQRNKGNFPGRFSGRQFSNSRSEMNVSTLELGDSALYLCASSLAKMSRGTDTQYFGPGTRLTVL.

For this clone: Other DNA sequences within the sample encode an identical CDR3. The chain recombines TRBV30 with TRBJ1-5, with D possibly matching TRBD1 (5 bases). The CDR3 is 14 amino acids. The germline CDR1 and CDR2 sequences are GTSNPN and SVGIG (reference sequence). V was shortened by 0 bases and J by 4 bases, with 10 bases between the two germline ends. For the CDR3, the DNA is TGTGCCTGGAGTGTACGAAGGGGAAATCAGCCCCAGCATTTT. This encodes CAWSVRRGNQPQHF.

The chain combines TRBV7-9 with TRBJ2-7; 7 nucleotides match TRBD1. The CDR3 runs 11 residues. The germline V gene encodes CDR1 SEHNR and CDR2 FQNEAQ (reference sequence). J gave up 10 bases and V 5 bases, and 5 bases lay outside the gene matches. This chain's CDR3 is CASSPDRSQYF. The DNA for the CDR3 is TGTGCCAGCAGCCCGGACAGGTCCCAGTACTTC.

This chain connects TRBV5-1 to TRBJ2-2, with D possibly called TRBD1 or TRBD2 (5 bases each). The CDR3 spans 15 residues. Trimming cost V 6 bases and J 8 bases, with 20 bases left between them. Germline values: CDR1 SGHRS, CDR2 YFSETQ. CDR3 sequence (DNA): TGCGCCAGCACTCCGGAGAGGCAGGGAGAAGGGGAGCTGTTTTTT. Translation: CASTPERQGEGELFF.

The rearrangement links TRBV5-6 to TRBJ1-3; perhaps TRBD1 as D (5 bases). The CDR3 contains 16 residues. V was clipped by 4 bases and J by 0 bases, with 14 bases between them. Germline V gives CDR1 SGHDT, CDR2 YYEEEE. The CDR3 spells CASSGEGMSSGNTIYF. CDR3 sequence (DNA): TGTGCCAGCAGCGGAGAGGGGATGAGCTCTGGAAACACCATATATTTT.